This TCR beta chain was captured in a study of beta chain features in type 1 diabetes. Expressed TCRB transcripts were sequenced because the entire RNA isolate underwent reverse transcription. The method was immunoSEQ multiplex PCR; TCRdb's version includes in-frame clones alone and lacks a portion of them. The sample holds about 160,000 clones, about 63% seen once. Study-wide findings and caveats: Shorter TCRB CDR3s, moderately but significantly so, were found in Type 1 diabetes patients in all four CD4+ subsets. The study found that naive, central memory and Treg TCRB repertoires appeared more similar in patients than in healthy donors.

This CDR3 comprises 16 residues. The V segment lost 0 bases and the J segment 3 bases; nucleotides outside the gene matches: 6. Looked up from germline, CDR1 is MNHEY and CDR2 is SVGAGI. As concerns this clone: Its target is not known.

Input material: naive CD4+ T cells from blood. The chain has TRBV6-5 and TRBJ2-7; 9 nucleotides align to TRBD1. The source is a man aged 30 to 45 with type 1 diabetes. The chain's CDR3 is CASSYSGTGNNYEQYF. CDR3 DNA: TGTGCCAGCAGTTACTCCGGGACAGGGAACAACTACGAGCAGTACTTC.